One sample yielded the 29 T cell receptor beta chains listed below, sequenced in a study of cytomegalovirus exposure and HLA in healthy donors. The PCR contained 60 Vbeta and 13 Jbeta primers. Sequencing was performed with immunoSEQ multiplex PCR; in TCRdb, only in-frame clones are kept and a portion is missing. Here the sample spans approximately 280,000 clones, more than 80% being singletons. Material: PBMCs. Receptors originate from a man aged 40-49 years in good health and CMV-seropositive.

The rearrangement links TRBV27 to TRBJ2-3; possible D gene TRBD2, 6 bases. V was pared by 7 bases and J by 7 bases, with 27 bases between. Germline CDR1 reads MNHEY; CDR2 reads SMNVEV (reference sequence). The CDR3 runs to 17 residues. CDR3 DNA sequence: TGTGCCAGCACTGGGGAGGTTCGGGTGGCGGGCCCGCATACGCAGTATTTT. The encoded protein is CASTGEVRVAGPHTQYF.

The chain couples TRBV11-1 to TRBJ2-3; D gene unclear. V lost 4 bases and J lost 0, with 8 bases in between. CDR3 size: 14 residues. From germline, CDR1 is SGHAT and CDR2 FQDESV (reference sequence). The CDR3 DNA reads TGTGCCAGCAGCTCAGGCGTTAGCACAGATACGCAGTATTTT. Its protein product is CASSSGVSTDTQYF.

This clone was seen only a few times. In DNA form, the CDR3 reads TGTGCCAGCAGCTTGTGGGGGTGGGGAGGGGCCAACCAAGAGACCCAGTACTTC. It codes for CASSLWGWGGANQETQYF. The chain couples TRBV5-4 to TRBJ2-5, with 7 nucleotides matching TRBD2. The CDR3 contains 18 residues. Per germline, CDR1 SGHNT and CDR2 YYREEE (reference sequence). V lost 1 base and J lost 0; bases outside the gene matches: 12.

The chain has TRBV2 and TRBJ1-5; 7 nucleotides agree with TRBD1. V shed 4 bases and J 7 bases; nucleotides not matched to a gene: 7. CDR3 length: 14 residues. Germline values: CDR1 SNHLY, CDR2 FYNNEI. CDR3 sequence (DNA): TGTGCCAGCAGTGGACAGGGATCGAGGCAGCCCCAGCATTTT. It translates to CASSGQGSRQPQHF.

The genes are TRBV5-1 and TRBJ2-2; unclear D gene. The germline V gene has CDR1 SGHRS and CDR2 YFSETQ. The V end was cut by 3 bases, the J end by 4 bases, with 10 bases between. CDR3 length equals 14 residues. The CDR3 is CASSSVVATGELFF. CDR3 in DNA: TGCGCCAGCAGCTCAGTCGTAGCCACCGGGGAGCTGTTTTTT.

The chain links TRBV19 to TRBJ2-5; D unclear. The CDR3 covers 16 residues. The V gene's germline CDR1 is LNHDA and CDR2 SQIVND (reference sequence). V dropped 1 base and J dropped 0 bases, with 12 bases sitting between them. CDR3 protein: CASSIGGRSYQETQYF. The CDR3 DNA follows: TGTGCCAGTAGTATAGGCGGCAGATCTTACCAAGAGACCCAGTACTTC.

The rearrangement joins TRBV7-2 to TRBJ2-3; 7 bases fit TRBD2. CDR1 and CDR2 from the germline V gene are SGHTA and FQGNSA. The CDR3 has 16 amino acids. V shed 1 base and J 1 base; nucleotides not matched to a gene: 5. In DNA, the CDR3 is TGTGCCAGCAGCTTAGTTCTAGCGGTGGGCACAGATACGCAGTATTTT. This codes for CASSLVLAVGTDTQYF.

This clone was counted only a few times. The chain joins TRBV28 to TRBJ1-1; 9 bases agree with TRBD1. The V gene end was trimmed by 6 bases and the J gene end by 3 bases; junction bases not matched to a gene: 11. Germline V lookup: CDR1 MDHEN, CDR2 SYDVKM. The CDR3 consists of 16 residues. DNA for the CDR3: TGTGCCAGCAGCTCACGAACAGGGGGCACGGACACTGAAGCTTTCTTT. Amino acids: CASSSRTGGTDTEAFF.

This chain links TRBV19 with TRBJ2-7, with D perhaps matching TRBD2 (6 bases). Deletions cut 5 bases from V and 2 bases from J, with 13 bases between. Germline V lookup: CDR1 LNHDA, CDR2 SQIVND (reference sequence). This CDR3 is built from 14 residues. The CDR3 spells CASSQLAETYEQYF. The CDR3 region has the DNA TGTGCCAGTAGTCAACTAGCCGAAACCTACGAGCAGTACTTC.

This chain links TRBV10-3 with TRBJ2-7; 8 bases line up with TRBD1. The V gene's germline CDR1 is ENHRY and CDR2 SYGVKD. The V and J ends lost 6 bases and 5 bases, in that order; junction bases with no gene match: 0. The CDR3 is made up of 11 amino acids. CDR3 sequence reads: CAIRDRDEQYF. The CDR3, as DNA: TGTGCCATCAGGGACAGGGACGAGCAGTACTTC.

The chain couples TRBV28 to TRBJ2-7; 7 positions match TRBD1. Germline CDR1 MDHEN, CDR2 SYDVKM. The CDR3 extends over 14 amino acids. Germline trimming cut 3 bases from V and 5 bases from J; bases unmatched to any gene: 7. CDR3 residues: CASSFRQGRNEQYF. The CDR3, as DNA: TGTGCCAGCAGTTTCCGACAGGGAAGGAACGAGCAGTACTTC.

The chain has TRBV2 and TRBJ2-7; D gene uncertain. Germline CDR1 SNHLY, CDR2 FYNNEI. The CDR3 is 12 residues long. V was shortened by 7 bases and J by 0 bases, with 7 bases between the two germline ends. CDR3 DNA: TGTGCCAGCAAGTGGGCCTCCTACGAGCAGTACTTC. Its protein is CASKWASYEQYF.

The V gene is TRBV7-9, the J gene TRBJ2-5, with TRBD2 matching 8 bases. V was pared by 5 bases and J by 4 bases, with 3 bases of the junction left unmatched. Germline V gene lookup returns CDR1 SEHNR and CDR2 FQNEAQ (reference sequence). This CDR3 comprises 13 residues. CDR3 DNA: TGTGCCAGCAGCCCCGCGGGGGGAGAGACCCAGTACTTC. It yields the protein CASSPAGGETQYF.

The genes are TRBV28 and TRBJ2-7, with TRBD2 as a possible D gene (6 bases). CDR1 and CDR2 from the germline V gene are MDHEN and SYDVKM. V lost 5 bases to trimming and J lost 6 bases, with 11 bases between them. The CDR3 is 12 amino acids. The CDR3 loop is CASSPGGVEQYF. The DNA for the CDR3 is TGTGCCAGCAGTCCCGGCGGGGTCGAGCAGTACTTC.

This clone was counted between two and nine times. The V and J genes are TRBV4-1 and TRBJ1-2, with D uncertain. This CDR3 is built from 13 residues. Germline V gene sequence: CDR1 MGHRA, CDR2 YSYEKL. The germline V and J ends were trimmed by 4 bases and 4 bases, with 10 bases remaining between them. CDR3 sequence: CASSPTGVYGYTF. The CDR3 bases are TGCGCCAGCAGCCCGACCGGGGTCTATGGCTACACCTTC.

In its sample, this clone was seen a few times. V is TRBV19 and J is TRBJ2-7; 7 nucleotides align to TRBD1. The CDR3 has 17 amino acids. Germline lookup yields CDR1 LNHDA and CDR2 SQIVND (reference sequence). Losses at the gene ends were 1 base for V and 3 bases for J; bases not matched to a gene: 12. In DNA, the CDR3 is TGTGCCAGTAGTATAGGCGCGCTACTCCGGGACAGCTACGAGCAGTACTTC. Protein sequence: CASSIGALLRDSYEQYF.

V usage is TRBV7-9 and J usage is TRBJ2-5, with 7 nucleotides matching TRBD2. The V and J ends lost 2 bases and 2 bases, in that order; junction bases with no gene match: 11. The V gene's germline CDR1 is SEHNR and CDR2 FQNEAQ (reference sequence). The CDR3 is 17 residues long. The CDR3 reads CASSLTLAREVQETQYF. CDR3 nucleotides: TGTGCCAGCAGCTTAACCCTAGCACGGGAGGTTCAAGAGACCCAGTACTTC.

This chain connects TRBV11-2 to TRBJ2-3; TRBD2 agrees at 10 bases. The V gene end was trimmed by 2 bases and the J gene end by 3 bases; junction bases not matched to a gene: 5. This CDR3 has 16 amino acids. The germline V gene has CDR1 SGHAT and CDR2 FQNNGV. DNA of the CDR3: TGTGCCAGCAGCTTAAAGGGACTAGCGTTAACAGATACGCAGTATTTT. Protein: CASSLKGLALTDTQYF.

The chain uses TRBV28 and TRBJ2-7; 7 bases line up with TRBD1. Germline CDR1 MDHEN, CDR2 SYDVKM. This CDR3 has 14 amino acids. The V gene end was trimmed by 2 bases and the J gene end by 7 bases; junction bases not matched to a gene: 8. CDR3 DNA sequence: TGTGCCAGCAGTTTAATACAGGGGCGAGGGGAGCAGTACTTC. It yields the protein CASSLIQGRGEQYF.

The rearrangement links TRBV11-2 to TRBJ1-4, with D perhaps matching TRBD1 (6 bases). V was trimmed by 4 bases and J by 2 bases, leaving 17 bases between them. CDR1 is SGHAT and CDR2 is FQNNGV in the germline V gene. The CDR3 sequence is 17 residues long. DNA for the CDR3: TGTGCCAGCAGCTCGAACAGGGCATTGGGGACTAATGAAAAACTGTTTTTT. Encoded protein: CASSSNRALGTNEKLFF.

The V gene is TRBV2, the J gene TRBJ2-3; perhaps TRBD1 as D (5 bases). V dropped 7 bases and J dropped 4 bases, with 24 bases sitting between them. The germline V gene encodes CDR1 SNHLY and CDR2 FYNNEI. This CDR3 is 17 amino acids long. The CDR3 protein is CASNRKGAGQSADTQYF. CDR3 DNA: TGTGCCAGCAACCGGAAGGGTGCAGGGCAGAGCGCAGATACGCAGTATTTT.

The chain couples TRBV7-2 to TRBJ1-6, with 8 bases fitting TRBD1. The CDR3 contains 18 residues. Trimming cost V 5 bases and J 0 bases; bases outside gene matches: 9. Germline loops: CDR1 SGHTA, CDR2 FQGNSA. This CDR3 is CASSPGQGSSSYNSPLHF. The CDR3 coding sequence is TGTGCCAGCAGCCCCGGACAGGGATCGAGCTCCTATAATTCACCCCTCCACTTT. The whole variable domain, remainder taken from reference TRBV7-2 and TRBJ1-6, is GAGVSQSPSNKVTEKGKDVELRCDPISGHTALYWYRQSLGQGLEFLIYFQGNSAPDKSGLPSDRFSAERTGGSVSTLTIQRTQQEDSAVYLCASSPGQGSSSYNSPLHFGNGTRLTVT.

V and J are TRBV4-3 and TRBJ2-1; 10 bases align to TRBD2. In germline, CDR1 is LGHNA, CDR2 YSLEER. The V gene end was trimmed by 0 bases and the J gene end by 10 bases; junction bases not matched to a gene: 3. This CDR3 comprises 14 residues. The CDR3 DNA follows: TGCGCCAGCAGCCAAGATTATAGCGGGAGGGAGCAGTTCTTC. Its translation: CASSQDYSGREQFF.

The chain links TRBV4-3 to TRBJ2-3; TRBD2 is a possible D gene (6 bases). CDR1 and CDR2 from the germline V gene are LGHNA and YSLEER. CDR3 size: 16 residues. V was cut by 0 bases and J by 3 bases, with 13 bases left in between. DNA for the CDR3: TGCGCCAGCAGCCAAGAAGGGGCGGGATCAACAGATACGCAGTATTTT. Translating gives CASSQEGAGSTDTQYF.

This clone was recorded once. This rearrangement joins TRBV29-1 to TRBJ2-3, with 8 nucleotides matching TRBD1. CDR3 size: 15 residues. CDR1 is SQVTM, CDR2 ANQGSEA, per germline. The junction had 9 bases not matched to a gene; V was cut back by 6 bases and J by 1 base. The CDR3, as DNA: TGCAGCGTCGCGGACAGGGCCTCCCGCACAGATACGCAGTATTTT. This encodes CSVADRASRTDTQYF.

In its sample, this clone was seen once. V is TRBV5-5 and J is TRBJ2-1; maybe TRBD2 (5 bases). The V end lost 2 bases, the J end lost 10 bases, and 13 bases lay between the germline ends. CDR3 size: 13 residues. Looked up from germline, CDR1 is SGHKS and CDR2 is YYEKEE (reference sequence). CDR3 sequence reads: CASSFGLEVEQFF. The CDR3 DNA reads as TGTGCCAGCAGCTTTGGACTCGAGGTGGAGCAGTTCTTC.

In this sample, this clone turned up a few times. V usage is TRBV5-6 and J usage is TRBJ1-4, with D hard to call. Germline assignment: CDR1 SGHDT and CDR2 YYEEEE. The CDR3 is 14 residues long. V was cut by 0 bases and J by 2 bases, with 5 bases left in between. The CDR3 coding sequence is TGTGCCAGCAGCTTGGGGAGGACTAATGAAAAACTGTTTTTT. Its translation is CASSLGRTNEKLFF.

This clone was counted once. The chain has TRBV27 and TRBJ1-2; D remains unclear. The CDR3 covers 13 residues. The germline CDR1 and CDR2 sequences are MNHEY and SMNVEV (reference sequence). V lost 0 bases, J lost 2 bases, and 4 bases lay in between. Written as DNA, the CDR3 is TGTGCCAGCAGTTTATCGTCAAACTATGGCTACACCTTC. It translates to CASSLSSNYGYTF.

This chain links TRBV5-4 with TRBJ1-2; 11 positions match TRBD1. Germline CDR1 SGHNT, CDR2 YYREEE (reference sequence). This CDR3 has 15 residues. The V and J ends lost 0 bases and 7 bases, in that order; junction bases with no gene match: 5. DNA of the CDR3: TGTGCCAGCAGCTTGGAAAGGACAGGGGGCGGTGGCTACACCTTC. Translating it yields CASSLERTGGGGYTF.